One and the same sample provided the 17 T cell receptor beta chains below, sequenced in a study of a mutant IDH1 vaccine in newly diagnosed glioma. Specified time point: week 35, safety follow-up. Topical imiquimod was applied with each vaccine dose, which held 300 ug of mutant IDH1 20-mer peptide. Which antigens these TCRs recognize remains unknown. Clones were read by immunoSEQ multiplex PCR, and TCRdb kept only the in-frame ones, dropping some. The sample shows 30,000 or so clones, approximately 78% of them seen only once. This material consisted of PBMCs, taken from a glioma patient whose treatment included an IDH1 peptide vaccine. All receptors come from a woman younger than 35 with glioma.

V gene TRBV5-1 combines with J gene TRBJ1-1; D is undetermined. Trimming stripped 2 bases from V and 8 bases from J, with 16 bases between. From germline, CDR1 is SGHRS and CDR2 YFSETQ. The CDR3 is made up of 14 amino acids. CDR3: CASSFGDWSAEAFF. The DNA for the CDR3 is TGCGCCAGCAGCTTTGGTGACTGGAGCGCAGAAGCTTTCTTT.

This clone came up once. The rearrangement joins TRBV6-1 to TRBJ1-4; no clear D. V was trimmed by 4 bases and J by 6 bases, leaving 18 bases between them. The CDR3 has 16 residues. Per germline, CDR1 MNHNS and CDR2 SASEGT. CDR3 residues: CASSARHGRGDEKLFF. The CDR3 bases are TGTGCCAGCAGTGCCCGACACGGGCGGGGAGATGAAAAACTGTTTTTT.

In DNA form, the CDR3 reads TGTGCCAGCAGCGAAAGGTGGGTCGGTGGCTACACCTTC. This sequence encodes CASSERWVGGYTF. The rearrangement links TRBV6-1 to TRBJ1-2; D gene uncertain. Germline loops: CDR1 MNHNS, CDR2 SASEGT. Trimming left V 6 bases short and J 7 bases short, with 15 bases between. This CDR3 contains 13 residues.

The chain employs TRBV19 and TRBJ2-7, with TRBD1 as a possible D gene (6 bases). Germline CDR1 reads LNHDA; CDR2 reads SQIVND (reference sequence). With 5 bases removed from V and 2 bases from J, the gap between germline ends came to 16 bases. CDR3 length equals 15 residues. The CDR3 protein is CASSPSGHGTYEQYF. For the CDR3, the DNA is TGTGCCAGTAGTCCGTCGGGACATGGAACCTACGAGCAGTACTTC. Variable domain in full (rest from reference TRBV19 and TRBJ2-7): DGGITQSPKYLFRKEGQNVTLSCEQNLNHDAMYWYRQDPGQGLRLIYYSQIVNDFQKGDIAEGYSVSREKKESFPLTVTSAQKNPTAFYLCASSPSGHGTYEQYFGPGTRLTVT.

This chain uses TRBV19 with TRBJ2-4; 8 bases are a match to TRBD2. CDR1 is LNHDA and CDR2 is SQIVND in the germline V gene (reference sequence). The junction had 19 bases not matched to a gene; V was cut back by 6 bases and J by 0 bases. The CDR3 has 20 residues. Written as DNA, the CDR3 is TGTGCCAGTAGCACTGCCGGGGGGGGAGGAGGACTAATAGCCAAAAACATTCAGTACTTC. This sequence encodes CASSTAGGGGGLIAKNIQYF.

CDR3 protein: CASSEVGRGNTEAFF. The CDR3 nucleotides read TGTGCCAGCAGTGAGGTAGGCAGGGGGAACACTGAAGCTTTCTTT. V gene TRBV28 combines with J gene TRBJ1-1; D may be TRBD1 (6 bases). Germline assignment: CDR1 MDHEN and CDR2 SYDVKM. The CDR3 spans 15 residues. V lost 5 bases and J lost 1, with 14 bases in between. Looking up the rest from reference TRBV28 and TRBJ1-1 gives the full variable domain: DVKVTQSSRYLVKRTGEKVFLECVQDMDHENMFWYRQDPGLGLRLIYFSYDVKMKEKGDIPEGYSVSREKKERFSLILESASTNQTSMYLCASSEVGRGNTEAFFGQGTRLTVV.

This clone was found a few times. The rearrangement links TRBV27 to TRBJ1-2; perhaps TRBD1 as D (5 bases). In germline, CDR1 is MNHEY, CDR2 SMNVEV (reference sequence). The germline V and J ends were trimmed by 6 bases and 4 bases, with 12 bases remaining between them. CDR3 length equals 13 residues. The CDR3, as DNA: TGTGCCAGCAGGACGGGGGAAACCTATGGCTACACCTTC. Translation gives CASRTGETYGYTF.

This clone was seen a single time. The chain uses TRBV4-2 and TRBJ2-7; TRBD1 might be the D (6 bases). Germline V gene data show CDR1 as LGHNA and CDR2 as YNFKEQ. V was cut by 0 bases and J by 1 base, with 13 bases left in between. The CDR3 runs to 16 residues. The CDR3 sequence is CASSQEQGLSSYEQYF. The CDR3 DNA reads as TGTGCCAGCAGCCAAGAACAGGGTTTGTCGTCCTACGAGCAGTACTTC.

The chain joins TRBV10-3 to TRBJ1-1, with D tentatively TRBD1 (6 bases). This CDR3 is 17 amino acids long. The V gene's germline CDR1 is ENHRY and CDR2 SYGVKD. The germline V and J ends were trimmed by 0 bases and 0 bases, with 14 bases remaining between them. CDR3: CAISESSLGALNTEAFF. The CDR3 DNA follows: TGTGCCATCAGTGAGTCATCGCTGGGGGCTCTGAACACTGAAGCTTTCTTT.

The genes are TRBV7-8 and TRBJ2-3; D is uncertain. Trimming stripped 1 base from V and 1 base from J, with 3 bases between. The germline gives CDR1 SGHVS, CDR2 FQNEAQ. The CDR3 spans 13 residues. CDR3 protein: CASSLGGTDTQYF. The CDR3 DNA reads as TGTGCCAGCAGCTTAGGGGGCACAGATACGCAGTATTTT.

The chain has TRBV7-9 and TRBJ1-4; unclear D gene. Germline V gene data show CDR1 as SEHNR and CDR2 as FQNEAQ (reference sequence). Trimming removed 5 bases at V and 5 bases at J, with 12 bases between. This CDR3 has 14 amino acids. The CDR3 protein is CASSPGFGNEKLFF. CDR3 sequence (DNA): TGTGCCAGCAGCCCGGGCTTCGGGAATGAAAAACTGTTTTTT.

The V gene is TRBV27, the J gene TRBJ1-5; D possibly corresponds to TRBD1 (5 bases). The CDR3 loop spans 13 amino acids. Germline values: CDR1 MNHEY, CDR2 SMNVEV (reference sequence). Trimming shortened V by 6 bases and J by 1 base, and 7 bases separated the two germline ends. The CDR3 coding sequence is TGTGCCAGCAGACGACAGAGCAATCAGCCCCAGCATTTT. It encodes CASRRQSNQPQHF.

The sample holds one count of this clone. V usage is TRBV5-1 and J usage is TRBJ2-1, with 8 bases identical to TRBD2. Germline CDR1 reads SGHRS; CDR2 reads YFSETQ. The V gene end was trimmed by 0 bases and the J gene end by 4 bases; junction bases not matched to a gene: 3. The CDR3 length is 15 residues. DNA of the CDR3: TGCGCCAGCAGCTTGGGATCTAGCGGGTACAATGAGCAGTTCTTC. Translating gives CASSLGSSGYNEQFF.

The chain combines TRBV19 with TRBJ2-1; 7 positions agree with TRBD1. V was clipped by 2 bases and J by 8 bases; unmatched bases: 12. CDR1 is LNHDA, CDR2 SQIVND, per germline (reference sequence). The CDR3 runs to 16 residues. CDR3 sequence (DNA): TGTGCCAGTAGTATAAGGGGGCCCGGATCGTCCGATGAGCAGTTCTTC. Its translation is CASSIRGPGSSDEQFF.

The chain couples TRBV7-9 to TRBJ2-6; D is ambiguous. The CDR3 is made up of 19 amino acids. With 9 bases removed from V and 0 bases from J, the gap between germline ends came to 24 bases. The V gene's germline CDR1 is SEHNR and CDR2 FQNEAQ (reference sequence). The CDR3 DNA follows: TGTGCCAGTAAGAGCTCCGCTACATACACAACCTCTGGGGCCAACGTCCTGACTTTC. It specifies CASKSSATYTTSGANVLTF.

CDR3 in DNA: TGTGCCAGCAGCTTAGTAAGCTACGAGCAGTACTTC. Translation: CASSLVSYEQYF. V gene TRBV11-3 combines with J gene TRBJ2-7; D unclear. Between the trimmed V and J ends, which lost 1 base and 3 bases, there was a span of 4 bases. Germline V gene sequence: CDR1 SGHNT, CDR2 YENEEA. The CDR3 consists of 12 residues.

The CDR3 reads CASSLEAGRETQYF. In nucleotides, the CDR3 is TGCGCCAGCAGCTTGGAGGCAGGGAGGGAGACCCAGTACTTC. V gene TRBV5-1 combines with J gene TRBJ2-5; weak D call: TRBD2 (6 bases). V lost 0 bases to trimming and J lost 5 bases, with 11 bases between them. The germline gives CDR1 SGHRS, CDR2 YFSETQ. The CDR3 spans 14 residues.